This passage covers 5 T cell receptor beta chains from one sample sequenced in a study of blood T cell repertoires in COVID-19. The assay was immunoSEQ multiplex PCR, and TCRdb's table has in-frame clones only and misses some. The sample has fewer than 10,000 clones; approximately 88% are singletons. Sequences were obtained from peripheral blood. Receptors were obtained from a human donor in a cohort sampled during active COVID-19.

This chain links TRBV29-1 with TRBJ2-3; D may be TRBD1 (5 bases). V gave up 3 bases and J gave up 6 bases, with 13 bases separating them. The CDR3 loop spans 13 amino acids. Germline V CDR1 and CDR2: SQVTM, ANQGSEA. CDR3: CSVDRQGLDTQYF. CDR3 bases: TGCAGCGTTGATCGGCAGGGCCTGGATACGCAGTATTTT.

The chain has TRBV19 and TRBJ1-5, with TRBD1 matching over 9 bases. Germline V gene sequence: CDR1 LNHDA, CDR2 SQIVND (reference sequence). There are 16 residues in the CDR3. V shed 3 bases and J 6 bases; nucleotides not matched to a gene: 9. The CDR3 sequence: CASSIEFGTGRQPQHF. CDR3 DNA: TGTGCCAGTAGTATCGAATTTGGGACAGGGCGTCAGCCCCAGCATTTT.

The V call is TRBV9, the J call TRBJ2-5; 8 bases are a match to TRBD2. The CDR3 extends over 15 amino acids. With V trimmed by 4 bases and J by 5 bases, 10 bases remained unmatched. Germline V gives CDR1 SGDLS, CDR2 YYNGEE. As DNA, the CDR3 is TGTGCCAGCAGCACTTCAGCGGGAGTCGGGGAGACCCAGTACTTC. This sequence encodes CASSTSAGVGETQYF.

The count of this clone is one. This chain connects TRBV28 to TRBJ2-1, with 7 bases matching TRBD2. Germline V gene sequence: CDR1 MDHEN, CDR2 SYDVKM. V gave up 6 bases and J gave up 4 bases; unmatched junction bases: 6. The CDR3 consists of 14 residues. The CDR3, as DNA: TGTGCCAGCAGGGACCTAGCGGAATACAATGAGCAGTTCTTC. Translation: CASRDLAEYNEQFF.

Only a few counts were recorded for this clone. V and J are TRBV30 and TRBJ2-2; TRBD1 might be the D (6 bases). The CDR3 runs 14 residues. Germline loops: CDR1 GTSNPN, CDR2 SVGIG (reference sequence). The V gene lost 4 bases and the J gene lost 0 bases, with 9 bases spanning the gap. For the CDR3, the DNA is TGTGCCTGGAACCGACAGGCGAACACCGGGGAGCTGTTTTTT. This gives the protein CAWNRQANTGELFF.